The T cell receptor beta chain described here comes from a study of blood T cell repertoires in COVID-19. Study details: Samples taken during acute and convalescent COVID-19 were collected in the United States, Italy and Spain. The analysed material was cDNA or gDNA that came from T cells, B-cell-depleted T cells, or PBMCs.

Trimming removed 7 bases at V and 1 base at J, with 14 bases between. CDR3 length equals 15 residues. CDR1 is MNHEY and CDR2 is SMNVEV in the germline V gene (reference sequence). Original analysis: Estimated nucleated cell counts came from reference gene primer amplification. TCRdb's copy holds only in-frame clones and misses some; the assay was immunoSEQ multiplex PCR. That table gives V, J and clone size, and the DNA gave D and trimming. The repertoire consists of 250,000 to 350,000 clones, with around 89% occurring once and the leading ten covering about 0.8%. The TCR comes from a man aged 30 to 39 with acute or convalescent COVID-19. The material sequenced was peripheral blood. The rearrangement links TRBV27 to TRBJ2-1, with D perhaps matching TRBD2 (6 bases). The CDR3 loop is CASTLGGRSYNEQFF. The CDR3 region has the DNA TGTGCCAGCACCTTGGGTGGGAGGTCCTACAATGAGCAGTTCTTC.